This T cell receptor (beta chain) was sequenced in a study of blood T cells in healthy people across ages. This clonotype was counted a few times. V lost 2 bases to trimming and J lost 2 bases; unmatched junction nucleotides: 5. Germline V gene lookup returns CDR1 MNHEY and CDR2 SVGAGI. This CDR3 contains 18 residues. A sample-barcoded 5' primer and a J-beta primer mix were used in a second PCR of roughly 7 to 12 cycles. Each cDNA was tagged by a template-switch adaptor containing 12 random nucleotides. TCRdb used MiXCR to reprocess the 5' RACE reads, holding one entry per CDR3 protein. The repertoire holds hundreds of thousands of distinct CDR3 sequences, with just over 55% as singletons.

This chain joins TRBV6-5 and TRBJ2-6, with TRBD1 matching 11 bases. The origin of this receptor is a middle-aged man in good health. The sample comprised blood. The CDR3 coding sequence is TGTGCCAGCAGTTACGCCCCGGGACAGGGGGCTGGGGCCAACGTCCTGACTTTC. This translates into CASSYAPGQGAGANVLTF.